The clone carrying this TCR beta chain was detected once. What it recognizes is unknown. These data come from a study of shared clonotypes between healthy human individuals. Regarding the study as a whole: Naive subsets generally had larger estimated richness than memory subsets.

V shed 5 bases and J shed 2 bases, with 16 bases lying between them. The CDR3 is made up of 15 amino acids. CDR1 SGDLS and CDR2 YYNGEE come from the germline V gene. Repertoires were generated with immunoSEQ multiplex PCR, while TCRdb's copy carries only in-frame clones and drops some. Of 2,500,000 or so clones in the sample, around 92% were seen once. The sequencing input was naive CD4+ T cells from PBMCs. The subset was: CD45RA+ positively selected. V is TRBV9 and J is TRBJ1-2; weak D call: TRBD1 (6 bases). This clonotype was obtained from a man younger than 35 in good health. Some clones in this sample may be carry-over from other donors' samples. The CDR3 coding sequence is TGTGCCAGCAGGGCAGGGGATGGACTAAACTATGGCTACACCTTC. Residues: CASRAGDGLNYGYTF.